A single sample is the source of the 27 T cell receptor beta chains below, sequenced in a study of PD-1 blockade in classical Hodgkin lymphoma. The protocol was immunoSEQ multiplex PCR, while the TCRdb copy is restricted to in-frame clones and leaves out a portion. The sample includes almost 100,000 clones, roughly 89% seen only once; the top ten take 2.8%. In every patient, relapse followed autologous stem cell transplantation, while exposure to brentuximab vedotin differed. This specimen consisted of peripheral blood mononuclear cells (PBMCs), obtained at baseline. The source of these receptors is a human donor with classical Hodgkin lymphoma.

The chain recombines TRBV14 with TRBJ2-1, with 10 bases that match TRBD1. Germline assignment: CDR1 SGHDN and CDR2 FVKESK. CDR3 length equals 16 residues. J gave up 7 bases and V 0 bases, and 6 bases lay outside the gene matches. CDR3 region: CASSQDLGTGVNEQFF. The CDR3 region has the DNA TGTGCCAGCAGCCAAGATCTTGGGACAGGGGTGAATGAGCAGTTCTTC.

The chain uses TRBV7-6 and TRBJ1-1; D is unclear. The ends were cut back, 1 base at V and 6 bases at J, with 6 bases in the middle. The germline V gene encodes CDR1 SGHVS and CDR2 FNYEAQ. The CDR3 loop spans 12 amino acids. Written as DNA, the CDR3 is TGTGCCAGCAGCTTAGGAGGACCTGAAGCTTTCTTT. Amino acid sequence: CASSLGGPEAFF.

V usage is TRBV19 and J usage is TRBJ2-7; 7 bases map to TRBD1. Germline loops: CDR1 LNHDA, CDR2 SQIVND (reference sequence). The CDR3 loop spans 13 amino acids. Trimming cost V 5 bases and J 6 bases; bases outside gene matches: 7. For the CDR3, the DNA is TGTGCCAGTAGTCGAGACAGGGAGACCGAGCAGTACTTC. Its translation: CASSRDRETEQYF. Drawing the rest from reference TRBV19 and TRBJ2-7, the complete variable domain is DGGITQSPKYLFRKEGQNVTLSCEQNLNHDAMYWYRQDPGQGLRLIYYSQIVNDFQKGDIAEGYSVSREKKESFPLTVTSAQKNPTAFYLCASSRDRETEQYFGPGTRLTVT.

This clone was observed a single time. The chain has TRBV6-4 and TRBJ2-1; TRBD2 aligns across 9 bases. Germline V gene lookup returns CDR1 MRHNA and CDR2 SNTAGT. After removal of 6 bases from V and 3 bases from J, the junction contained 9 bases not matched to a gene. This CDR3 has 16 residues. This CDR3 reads CASRPEGLAGYNEQFF. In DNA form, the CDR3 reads TGTGCCAGCAGGCCCGAGGGACTAGCTGGCTACAATGAGCAGTTCTTC.

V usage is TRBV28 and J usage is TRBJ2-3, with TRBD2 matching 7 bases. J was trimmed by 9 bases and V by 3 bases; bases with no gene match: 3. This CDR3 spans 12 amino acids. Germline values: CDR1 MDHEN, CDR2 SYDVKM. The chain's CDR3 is CASSFGRETQYF. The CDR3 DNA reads TGTGCCAGCAGTTTTGGGAGGGAAACGCAGTATTTT.

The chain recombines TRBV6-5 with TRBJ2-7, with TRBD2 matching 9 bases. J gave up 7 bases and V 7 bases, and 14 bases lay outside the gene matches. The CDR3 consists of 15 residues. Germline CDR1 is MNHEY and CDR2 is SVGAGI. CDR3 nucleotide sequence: TGTGCCAGCACCTACCCCGCGGGAGGGCCGGGGGAGCAGTACTTC. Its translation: CASTYPAGGPGEQYF.

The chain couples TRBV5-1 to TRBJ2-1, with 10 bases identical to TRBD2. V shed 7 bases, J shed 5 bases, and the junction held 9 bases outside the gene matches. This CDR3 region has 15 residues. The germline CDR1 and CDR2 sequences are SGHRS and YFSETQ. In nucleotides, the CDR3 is TGCGCCAGCGGTTTGGGGCTAGCGGGAGACAATGAGCAGTTCTTC. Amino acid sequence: CASGLGLAGDNEQFF.

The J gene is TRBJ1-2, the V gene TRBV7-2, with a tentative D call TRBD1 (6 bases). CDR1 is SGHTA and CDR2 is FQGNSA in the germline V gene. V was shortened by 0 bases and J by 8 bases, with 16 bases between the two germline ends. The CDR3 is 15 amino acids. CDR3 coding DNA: TGTGCCAGCAGCTTAGCGAACCGCGGGGGGCACGGCTACACCTTC. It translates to CASSLANRGGHGYTF.

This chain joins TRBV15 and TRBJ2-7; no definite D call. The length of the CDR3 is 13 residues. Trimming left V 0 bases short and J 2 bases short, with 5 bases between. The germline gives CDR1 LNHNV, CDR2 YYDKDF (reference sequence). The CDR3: CATSRDTAYEQYF. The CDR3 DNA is TGTGCCACCAGCAGAGACACGGCCTACGAGCAGTACTTC.

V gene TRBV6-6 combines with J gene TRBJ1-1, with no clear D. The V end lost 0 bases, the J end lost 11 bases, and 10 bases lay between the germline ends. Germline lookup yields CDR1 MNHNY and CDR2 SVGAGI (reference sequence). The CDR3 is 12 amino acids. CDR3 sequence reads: CASSYSTEAAFF. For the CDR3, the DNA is TGTGCCAGCAGTTACTCTACAGAGGCTGCTTTCTTT.

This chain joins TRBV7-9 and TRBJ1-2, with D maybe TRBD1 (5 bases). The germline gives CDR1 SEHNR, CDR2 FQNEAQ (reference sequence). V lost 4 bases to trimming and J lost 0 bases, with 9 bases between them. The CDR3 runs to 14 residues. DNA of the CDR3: TGTGCCAGCAGCTCCAGACAGACTAACTATGGCTACACCTTC. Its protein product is CASSSRQTNYGYTF. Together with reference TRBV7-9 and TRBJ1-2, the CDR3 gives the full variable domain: DTGVSQNPRHKITKRGQNVTFRCDPISEHNRLYWYRQTLGQGPEFLTYFQNEAQLEKSRLLSDRFSAERPKGSFSTLEIQRTEQGDSAMYLCASSSRQTNYGYTFGSGTRLTVV.

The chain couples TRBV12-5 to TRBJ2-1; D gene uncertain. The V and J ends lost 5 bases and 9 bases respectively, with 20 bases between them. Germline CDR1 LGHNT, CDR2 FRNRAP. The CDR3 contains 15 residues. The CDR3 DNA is TGTGCTAGTGGTCCCCCACTACCTGTTGACTTTGAGCAGTTCTTC. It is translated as CASGPPLPVDFEQFF.

The CDR3 reads CASSSGTPTDTQYF. For the CDR3, the DNA is TGCGCCAGCAGCTCCGGGACCCCGACAGATACGCAGTATTTT. This sequence joins TRBV5-1 and TRBJ2-3; D tentatively reads TRBD1 or TRBD2 (5 bases each). CDR1 is SGHRS, CDR2 YFSETQ, per germline. The V and J ends lost 3 bases and 3 bases respectively, with 11 bases between them. The CDR3 is 14 residues long.

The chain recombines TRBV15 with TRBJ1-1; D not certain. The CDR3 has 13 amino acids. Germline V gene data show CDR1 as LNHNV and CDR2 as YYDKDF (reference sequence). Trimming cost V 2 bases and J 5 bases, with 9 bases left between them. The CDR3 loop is CATSRWVRTEAFF. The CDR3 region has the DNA TGTGCCACCAGCAGATGGGTCCGGACTGAAGCTTTCTTT.

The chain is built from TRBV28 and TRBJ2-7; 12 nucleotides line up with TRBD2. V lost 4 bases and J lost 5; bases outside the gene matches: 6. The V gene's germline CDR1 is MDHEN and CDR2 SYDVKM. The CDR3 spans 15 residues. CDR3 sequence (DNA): TGTGCCAGCAGTTATACTAGCGGGAGGCTCGACGAGCAGTACTTC. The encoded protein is CASSYTSGRLDEQYF.

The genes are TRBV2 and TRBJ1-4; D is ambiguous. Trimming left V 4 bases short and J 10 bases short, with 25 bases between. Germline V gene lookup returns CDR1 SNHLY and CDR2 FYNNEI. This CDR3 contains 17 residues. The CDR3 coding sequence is TGTGCCAGCAGTGTTGGGGATTGGCAAATCGGGCTTGTAAAACTGTTTTTT. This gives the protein CASSVGDWQIGLVKLFF.

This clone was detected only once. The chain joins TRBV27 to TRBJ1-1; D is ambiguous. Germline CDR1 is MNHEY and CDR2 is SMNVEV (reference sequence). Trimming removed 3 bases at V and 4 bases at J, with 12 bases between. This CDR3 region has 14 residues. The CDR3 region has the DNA TGTGCCAGCAGTTTTAACGCTGGTGGCACTGAAGCTTTCTTT. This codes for CASSFNAGGTEAFF.

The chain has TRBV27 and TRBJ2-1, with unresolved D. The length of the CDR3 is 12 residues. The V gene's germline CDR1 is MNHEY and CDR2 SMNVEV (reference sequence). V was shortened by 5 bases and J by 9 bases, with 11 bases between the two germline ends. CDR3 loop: CASSLPGGEQFF. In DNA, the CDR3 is TGTGCCAGCAGTCTCCCAGGTGGTGAGCAGTTCTTC.

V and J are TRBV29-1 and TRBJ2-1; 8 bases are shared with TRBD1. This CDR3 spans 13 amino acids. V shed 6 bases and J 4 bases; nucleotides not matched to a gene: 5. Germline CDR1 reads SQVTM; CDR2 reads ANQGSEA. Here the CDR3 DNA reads TGCAGCGTCCCGGGACAGGTATACAATGAGCAGTTCTTC. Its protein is CSVPGQVYNEQFF.

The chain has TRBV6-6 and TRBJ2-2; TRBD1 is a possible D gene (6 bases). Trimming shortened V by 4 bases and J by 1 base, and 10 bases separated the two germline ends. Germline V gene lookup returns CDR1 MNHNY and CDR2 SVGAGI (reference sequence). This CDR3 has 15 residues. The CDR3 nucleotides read TGTGCCAGCAGTTTTGGGGGCCTGAACACCGGGGAGCTGTTTTTT. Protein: CASSFGGLNTGELFF.

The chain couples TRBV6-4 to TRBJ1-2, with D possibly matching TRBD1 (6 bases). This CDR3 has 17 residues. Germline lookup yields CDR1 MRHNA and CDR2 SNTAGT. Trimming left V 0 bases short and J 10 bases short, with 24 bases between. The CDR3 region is CASSDSIFGNRRGSYTF. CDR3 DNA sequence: TGTGCCAGCAGTGACTCGATTTTCGGGAACAGAAGGGGGTCCTACACCTTC.

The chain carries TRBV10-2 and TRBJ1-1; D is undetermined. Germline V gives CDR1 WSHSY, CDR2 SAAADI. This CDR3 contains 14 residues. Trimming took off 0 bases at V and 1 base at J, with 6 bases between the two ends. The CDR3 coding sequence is TGCGCCAGCAGTGAGTCGCGGAGGAACACTGAAGCTTTCTTT. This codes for CASSESRRNTEAFF.

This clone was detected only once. The CDR3 DNA follows: TGTGCCAGCAGTCCCCGTGCGGGAGTCACAGATACGCAGTATTTT. This translates into CASSPRAGVTDTQYF. This chain joins TRBV28 and TRBJ2-3; 7 bases fit TRBD2. Germline CDR1 and CDR2: MDHEN and SYDVKM. The CDR3 runs to 15 residues. J gave up 2 bases and V 5 bases, and 7 bases lay outside the gene matches.

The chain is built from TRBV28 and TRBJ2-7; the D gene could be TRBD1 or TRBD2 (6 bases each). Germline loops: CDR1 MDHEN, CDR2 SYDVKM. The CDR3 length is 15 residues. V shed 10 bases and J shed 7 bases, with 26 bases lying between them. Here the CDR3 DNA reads TGTGCCACCGGCGTAGGGGGGCGGAGTGTCTGGGAGCAGTACTTC. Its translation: CATGVGGRSVWEQYF.

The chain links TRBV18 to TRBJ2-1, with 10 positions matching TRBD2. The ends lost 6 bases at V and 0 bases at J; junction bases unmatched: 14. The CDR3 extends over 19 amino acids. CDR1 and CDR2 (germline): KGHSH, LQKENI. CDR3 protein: CASSPRVLAGALSYNEQFF. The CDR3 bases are TGTGCCAGCTCCCCCCGGGTTCTAGCGGGAGCGCTCTCCTACAATGAGCAGTTCTTC.

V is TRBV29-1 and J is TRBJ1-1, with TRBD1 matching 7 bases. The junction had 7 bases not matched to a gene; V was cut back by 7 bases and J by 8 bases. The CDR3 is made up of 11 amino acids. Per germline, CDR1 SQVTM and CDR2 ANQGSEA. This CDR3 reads CSGTVQGEAFF. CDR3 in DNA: TGCAGCGGTACCGTACAGGGGGAAGCTTTCTTT.

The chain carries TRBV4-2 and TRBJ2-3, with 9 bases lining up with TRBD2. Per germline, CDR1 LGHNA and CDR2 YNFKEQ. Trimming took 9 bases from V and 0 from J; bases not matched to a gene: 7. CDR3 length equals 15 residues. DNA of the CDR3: TGTGCCAGTAACCTGGCGGGAGGGAGCACAGATACGCAGTATTTT. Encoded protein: CASNLAGGSTDTQYF.